Following are 10 T cell receptor beta chains from one sample sequenced in a study of cytomegalovirus exposure and HLA in healthy donors. The PCR employed 60 Vbeta primers together with 13 Jbeta primers. Profiled with immunoSEQ multiplex PCR; TCRdb holds only in-frame clones, not every one. Here the sample spans under 150,000 clones, around 9.6% being singletons. Sequenced sample: PBMCs. Receptors were obtained from a male donor in good health and CMV-seronegative.

The table lists this clone with a few counts. The V gene is TRBV4-2, the J gene TRBJ2-3; D remains unclear. V shed 1 base and J shed 4 bases, with 18 bases lying between them. The CDR3 is made up of 17 amino acids. Germline assignment: CDR1 LGHNA and CDR2 YNFKEQ. CDR3: CASSQALSPPSSDTQYF. Here the CDR3 DNA reads TGTGCCAGCAGCCAAGCTCTATCCCCCCCCTCCTCAGATACGCAGTATTTT.

With regard to this clone: One end of the junction varies from germline; a read error may be responsible. CDR3 loop: CASSLRTGGRDKQYF. CDR3 in DNA: TGTGCCAGCAGTTTGAGGACAGGGGGACGAGATAAGCAGTATTTT. V is TRBV28 and J is TRBJ2-3; 10 bases match TRBD1. The CDR3 contains 15 residues. Germline V gene data show CDR1 as MDHEN and CDR2 as SYDVKM.

This clone was recorded a few times. The chain links TRBV4-3 to TRBJ2-1; the match to TRBD1 covers 8 bases. Losses at the gene ends were 0 bases for V and 10 bases for J; bases not matched to a gene: 14. This CDR3 is built from 17 residues. CDR1 and CDR2 from the germline V gene are LGHNA and YSLEER. CDR3 DNA: TGCGCCAGCAGCCAAGAACCGATCACAGGGGGGTACGGGGAGCAGTTCTTC. Amino acid sequence: CASSQEPITGGYGEQFF.

This clone was picked up a small number of times. This sequence joins TRBV10-3 and TRBJ1-2; 8 bases match TRBD1. Looked up from germline, CDR1 is ENHRY and CDR2 is SYGVKD. With V trimmed by 4 bases and J by 4 bases, 8 bases remained unmatched. This CDR3 contains 15 residues. This CDR3 reads CAISGGQGRSYGYTF. The CDR3, as DNA: TGTGCCATCAGTGGTGGACAGGGACGTTCCTATGGCTACACCTTC.

The V call is TRBV27, the J call TRBJ2-5; 10 bases agree with TRBD2. Germline trimming cut 8 bases from V and 3 bases from J; bases unmatched to any gene: 12. The CDR3 sequence is 16 residues long. CDR1 is MNHEY and CDR2 is SMNVEV in the germline V gene (reference sequence). The CDR3 is CASGRSGGAGKETQYF. The CDR3, as DNA: TGTGCCAGCGGGCGGAGCGGGGGGGCCGGGAAAGAGACCCAGTACTTC.

This clone was found a few times. At one end the junction does not follow the germline gene, possibly because of a read error. The rearrangement uses TRBV4-3 and TRBJ2-1; 7 positions match TRBD2. The CDR3 totals 16 residues. Germline CDR1 reads LGHNA; CDR2 reads YSLEER. This CDR3 reads CASSQESGVTYNEQLF. The CDR3 nucleotides are TGCGCCAGCAGCCAAGAGAGCGGGGTAACCTACAATGAGCAGCTCTTC.

Regarding this clone: This sample also contains other DNA sequences that code for the same CDR3. The chain links TRBV6-1 to TRBJ1-1, with 8 bases fitting TRBD1. After removal of 4 bases from V and 1 base from J, the junction contained 8 bases not matched to a gene. Germline V gene sequence: CDR1 MNHNS, CDR2 SASEGT. The CDR3 is 16 residues long. CDR3 loop: CASSVNPGGANTEAFF. For the CDR3, the DNA is TGTGCCAGCAGTGTAAATCCAGGGGGCGCGAACACTGAAGCTTTCTTT.

This clone was picked up a small number of times. The chain uses TRBV27 and TRBJ2-2; 12 nucleotides match TRBD1. The CDR3 is made up of 17 amino acids. Trimming removed 4 bases from V and 0 bases from J; junction bases left unmatched: 3. CDR1 is MNHEY and CDR2 is SMNVEV in the germline V gene (reference sequence). CDR3 nucleotide sequence: TGTGCCAGCAGTTGGGGGACAGGGGGCGCGAACACCGGGGAGCTGTTTTTT. It yields the protein CASSWGTGGANTGELFF.

V is TRBV4-3 and J is TRBJ2-7, with 7 bases matching TRBD1. This CDR3 has 15 amino acids. Per germline, CDR1 LGHNA and CDR2 YSLEER. Trimming at V came to 0 bases and at J to 4 bases, leaving 6 bases not matched to a gene. This CDR3 is CASSQEEAGGYEQYF. The CDR3 region has the DNA TGCGCCAGCAGCCAAGAAGAGGCAGGGGGATACGAGCAGTACTTC.

The chain couples TRBV7-9 to TRBJ2-2, with 11 bases identical to TRBD1. Germline values: CDR1 SEHNR, CDR2 FQNEAQ (reference sequence). The CDR3 covers 16 residues. Unmatched junction bases numbered 5, after V lost 1 base and J lost 7 bases. CDR3 sequence reads: CASSLVGQGALGELFF. DNA for the CDR3: TGTGCCAGCAGCTTAGTTGGACAGGGGGCACTCGGGGAGCTGTTTTTT. The whole variable domain, remainder taken from reference TRBV7-9 and TRBJ2-2, is DTGVSQNPRHKITKRGQNVTFRCDPISEHNRLYWYRQTLGQGPEFLTYFQNEAQLEKSRLLSDRFSAERPKGSFSTLEIQRTEQGDSAMYLCASSLVGQGALGELFFGEGSRLTVL.